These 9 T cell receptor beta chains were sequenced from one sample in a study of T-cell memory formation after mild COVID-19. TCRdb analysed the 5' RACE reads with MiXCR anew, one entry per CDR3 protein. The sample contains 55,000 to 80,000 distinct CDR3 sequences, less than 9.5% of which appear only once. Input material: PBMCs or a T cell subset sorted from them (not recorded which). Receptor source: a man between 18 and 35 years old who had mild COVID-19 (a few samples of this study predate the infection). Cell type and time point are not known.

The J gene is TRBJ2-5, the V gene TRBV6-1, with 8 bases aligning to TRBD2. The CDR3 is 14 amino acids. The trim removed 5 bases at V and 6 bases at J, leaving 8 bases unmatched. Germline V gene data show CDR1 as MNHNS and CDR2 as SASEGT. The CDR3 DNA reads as TGTGCCAGCAGTATATCTGGTAGCGGGAAGACCCAGTACTTC. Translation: CASSISGSGKTQYF.

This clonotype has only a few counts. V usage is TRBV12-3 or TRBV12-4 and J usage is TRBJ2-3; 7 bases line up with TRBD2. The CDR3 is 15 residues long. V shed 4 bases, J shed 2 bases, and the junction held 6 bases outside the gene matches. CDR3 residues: CASSWDYQTTDTQYF. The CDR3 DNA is TGTGCCAGCAGTTGGGACTACCAGACCACAGATACGCAGTATTTT.

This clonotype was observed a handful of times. The CDR3 is CASSQFNNEQFF. The CDR3 bases are TGTGCCAGCAGCCAATTCAACAATGAGCAGTTCTTC. The chain joins TRBV7-2 to TRBJ2-1; D remains ambiguous. The V and J ends lost 5 bases and 5 bases respectively, with 7 bases between them. This CDR3 contains 12 residues. Per germline, CDR1 SGHTA and CDR2 FQGNSA.

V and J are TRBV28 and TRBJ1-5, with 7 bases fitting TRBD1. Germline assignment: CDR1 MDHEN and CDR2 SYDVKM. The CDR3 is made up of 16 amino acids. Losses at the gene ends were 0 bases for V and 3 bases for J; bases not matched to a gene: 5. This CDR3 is CASSLWGGTVNQPQHF. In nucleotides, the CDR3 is TGTGCCAGCAGTTTATGGGGTGGGACAGTCAATCAGCCCCAGCATTTT.

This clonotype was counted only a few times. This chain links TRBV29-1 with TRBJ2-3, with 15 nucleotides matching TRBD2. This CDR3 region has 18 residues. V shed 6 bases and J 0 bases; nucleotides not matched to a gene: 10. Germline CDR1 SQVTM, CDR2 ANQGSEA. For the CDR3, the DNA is TGCAGCGTCGACGGACTAGCGGGGGGGGACTCTAGCACAGATACGCAGTATTTT. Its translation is CSVDGLAGGDSSTDTQYF.

DNA of the CDR3: TGTGCCAGCAGCGTCGGGGGGGCAACTACCGAGCAGTACTTC. This gives the protein CASSVGGATTEQYF. The rearrangement joins TRBV7-2 to TRBJ2-7; 8 bases agree with TRBD2. Germline loops: CDR1 SGHTA, CDR2 FQGNSA. The CDR3 spans 14 residues. The J segment lost 6 bases and the V segment lost 5 bases, leaving 9 bases of the junction unmatched.

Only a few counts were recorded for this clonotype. CDR3 in DNA: TGTGCCAGCAGCGCCGCCGGATACTATGGCTACACCTTC. Residues: CASSAAGYYGYTF. The chain has TRBV11-2 and TRBJ1-2; the D is unclear. Germline CDR1 is SGHAT and CDR2 is FQNNGV. The ends were cut back, 5 bases at V and 3 bases at J, with 10 bases in the middle. The CDR3 contains 13 residues.

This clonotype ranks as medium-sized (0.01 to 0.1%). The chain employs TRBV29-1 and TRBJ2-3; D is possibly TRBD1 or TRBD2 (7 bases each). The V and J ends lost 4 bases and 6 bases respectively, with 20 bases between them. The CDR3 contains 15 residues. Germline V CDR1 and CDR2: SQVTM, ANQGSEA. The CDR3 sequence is CSVGEWRGGGDTQYF. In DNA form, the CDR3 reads TGCAGCGTTGGTGAATGGCGGGGAGGGGGCGATACGCAGTATTTT.

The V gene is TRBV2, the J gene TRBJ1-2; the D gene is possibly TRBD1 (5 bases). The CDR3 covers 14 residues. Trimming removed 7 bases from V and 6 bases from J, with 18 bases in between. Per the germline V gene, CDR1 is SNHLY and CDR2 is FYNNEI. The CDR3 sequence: CASTTFMDTDGYTF. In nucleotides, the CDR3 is TGTGCCAGCACTACATTTATGGACACCGATGGCTACACCTTC.